One and the same sample provided the 32 T cell receptor beta chains below, sequenced in a study of T-cell reconstitution after alpha-beta-depleted transplantation in children. Library preparation (for TCRbeta) was performed with unique molecular identifiers. TCRdb fed the PCR reads into MiXCR, producing one record per CDR3 protein. The sample lists about 980,000 distinct CDR3 sequences; about 31% were seen once. The material was PBMCs, mostly from graft donor cells, obtained 360 days after TCRalphabeta/CD19-depleted stem cell transplant. These receptors originate from a boy in the first two years of life who had a stem cell transplant for SCID, so the T cells may come from the graft donor.

In its sample, this clonotype was seen a few times. V and J are TRBV28 and TRBJ1-5; D is ambiguous. CDR3 size: 13 residues. Trimming left V 7 bases short and J 1 base short, with 8 bases between. Germline V gene lookup returns CDR1 MDHEN and CDR2 SYDVKM. In DNA, the CDR3 is TGTGCCAGCATCGGTCCGAGCAATCAGCCCCAGCATTTT. It codes for CASIGPSNQPQHF.

In its sample, this clonotype was seen a few times. V gene TRBV2 combines with J gene TRBJ1-1; 8 bases are a match to TRBD1. Germline trimming cut 5 bases from V and 7 bases from J; bases unmatched to any gene: 9. Germline V gives CDR1 SNHLY, CDR2 FYNNEI. This CDR3 spans 14 amino acids. CDR3 region: CASSTTGTGLEAFF. The CDR3 nucleotides are TGTGCCAGCAGTACAACCGGGACAGGCCTTGAAGCTTTCTTT.

CDR3 region: CASSMDVYNEQFF. The CDR3 coding sequence is TGTGCCAGTAGTATGGATGTATACAATGAGCAGTTCTTC. The gene calls are TRBV19 and TRBJ2-1; D not resolved. V dropped 3 bases and J dropped 4 bases, with 7 bases sitting between them. Germline lookup yields CDR1 LNHDA and CDR2 SQIVND (reference sequence). There are 13 residues in the CDR3.

This clonotype was seen a handful of times. This chain joins TRBV9 and TRBJ2-3, with D perhaps assigned TRBD1 or TRBD2 (5 bases each). Germline values: CDR1 SGDLS, CDR2 YYNGEE. Trimming removed 0 bases at V and 0 bases at J, with 8 bases between. CDR3 length: 15 residues. CDR3 sequence: CASSVDGASTDTQYF. The CDR3 nucleotides read TGTGCCAGCAGCGTAGACGGGGCGAGCACAGATACGCAGTATTTT.

The sample holds a few counts of this clonotype. The chain joins TRBV7-8 to TRBJ2-7; the D gene is possibly TRBD1 (5 bases). The CDR3 is 13 residues long. V lost 4 bases, J lost 7 bases, and 14 bases lay in between. Germline values: CDR1 SGHVS, CDR2 FQNEAQ. The CDR3 loop reads CASSSKGVWEQYF. For the CDR3, the DNA is TGTGCCAGCAGCTCCAAAGGGGTCTGGGAGCAGTACTTC.

This clonotype showed up just a few times. The chain joins TRBV18 to TRBJ2-7; the D is unclear. V lost 0 bases and J 4 bases, leaving 7 bases between the germline ends. Per germline, CDR1 KGHSH and CDR2 LQKENI. This CDR3 region has 13 residues. CDR3 sequence: CASSPPVGYEQYF. The CDR3 DNA is TGTGCCAGCTCACCACCGGTCGGGTACGAGCAGTACTTC.

V usage is TRBV3-1 and J usage is TRBJ1-2, with D perhaps matching TRBD1 (5 bases). Germline CDR1 reads LGHDT; CDR2 reads YNNKEL (reference sequence). The CDR3 length is 14 residues. The V and J ends lost 0 bases and 4 bases respectively, with 9 bases between them. DNA for the CDR3: TGTGCCAGCAGCCAAGAAGGGGTTACCTATGGCTACACCTTC. Encoded protein: CASSQEGVTYGYTF. Based on the CDR3 plus reference TRBV3-1 and TRBJ1-2, the full variable domain is DTAVSQTPKYLVTQMGNDKSIKCEQNLGHDTMYWYKQDSKKFLKIMFSYNNKELIINETVPNRFSPKSPDKAHLNLHINSLELGDSAVYFCASSQEGVTYGYTFGSGTRLTVV.

This clonotype appeared a few times. This chain joins TRBV28 and TRBJ2-7; D unresolved. Between the trimmed V and J ends, which lost 3 bases and 0 bases, there was a span of 9 bases. Per germline, CDR1 MDHEN and CDR2 SYDVKM. This CDR3 contains 14 residues. In nucleotides, the CDR3 is TGTGCCAGCAGTTTTCTCGGGCGCTCCTACGAGCAGTACTTC. It encodes CASSFLGRSYEQYF.

Worth noting for this clonotype: Because the CDR3's place on the DNA is in doubt, the DNA is left out and the CDR3 is given as listed by TCRdb. The chain uses TRBV25-1 and TRBJ1-1. The V gene's germline CDR1 is MGHDK and CDR2 SYGVNS. The CDR3 extends over 16 residues, inclusive of both ends. The CDR3 protein is CASSDGLLAVDTEAFF.

This clonotype has a handful of counts. V and J are TRBV9 and TRBJ2-6; 10 bases align to TRBD1. The CDR3 is 16 residues long. Germline trimming cut 3 bases from V and 2 bases from J; bases unmatched to any gene: 2. Germline V gene sequence: CDR1 SGDLS, CDR2 YYNGEE. For the CDR3, the DNA is TGTGCCAGCAGCGCTGGACAGGGGGCTGGGGCCAACGTCCTGACTTTC. It translates to CASSAGQGAGANVLTF.

This clonotype was seen only a few times. This chain uses TRBV5-1 with TRBJ2-7; no definite D call. The CDR3 runs 16 residues. Germline V gene lookup returns CDR1 SGHRS and CDR2 YFSETQ. V was trimmed by 4 bases and J by 7 bases, leaving 24 bases between them. The CDR3 protein is CASSPEILTAVGEQYF. The CDR3 bases are TGCGCCAGCAGCCCAGAGATACTAACGGCCGTGGGGGAGCAGTACTTC.

The V and J genes are TRBV12-3 or TRBV12-4 and TRBJ2-2; 11 bases agree with TRBD1. V shed 5 bases, J shed 7 bases, and the junction held 3 bases outside the gene matches. The CDR3 has 14 amino acids. The CDR3 coding sequence is TGTGCCAGCAGTCGGACAGGGGGCATCGGGGAGCTGTTTTTT. It translates to CASSRTGGIGELFF.

A few counts support this clonotype. The chain carries TRBV4-1 and TRBJ2-7; the match to TRBD2 covers 9 bases. The CDR3 spans 16 residues. Losses at the gene ends were 0 bases for V and 3 bases for J; bases not matched to a gene: 6. Germline V gene lookup returns CDR1 MGHRA and CDR2 YSYEKL. CDR3 nucleotide sequence: TGCGCCAGCAGCCAAGATCCTGCTAGCGGGGTCTACGAGCAGTACTTC. Amino acids: CASSQDPASGVYEQYF.

With regard to this clonotype: The germline gene is not matched at one end of the junction; a read error may be the cause. The J gene is TRBJ2-1, the V gene TRBV11-2; D may be TRBD2 (7 bases). CDR1 and CDR2 from the germline V gene are SGHAT and FQNNGV. This CDR3 comprises 14 residues. The CDR3 sequence: CATSFGSAGAGEFF. DNA of the CDR3: TGTGCCACCAGCTTCGGGTCTGCGGGGGCTGGTGAGTTCTTC.

This chain links TRBV27 with TRBJ2-7, with D perhaps given as TRBD1 or TRBD2 (5 bases each). The V gene's germline CDR1 is MNHEY and CDR2 SMNVEV (reference sequence). This CDR3 has 13 residues. V dropped 5 bases and J dropped 4 bases, with 12 bases sitting between them. The CDR3 nucleotides read TGTGCCAGCAGTCCTATAGGGGAGTACGAGCAGTACTTC. It yields the protein CASSPIGEYEQYF.

This clonotype was detected a few times. J is TRBJ2-3 and V is TRBV7-3, with 9 bases aligning to TRBD1. The CDR3 extends over 15 amino acids. The germline V gene encodes CDR1 SGHTA and CDR2 FQGTGA. V gave up 5 bases and J gave up 5 bases; unmatched junction bases: 8. The CDR3 DNA follows: TGTGCCAGCAGCCCGCACAGGGGGCAGGGAGATACGCAGTATTTT. The encoded protein is CASSPHRGQGDTQYF.

This chain links TRBV6-1 with TRBJ2-6; D not certain. The length of the CDR3 is 16 residues. Trimming cost V 8 bases and J 0 bases, with 14 bases left between them. Germline values: CDR1 MNHNS, CDR2 SASEGT. Written as DNA, the CDR3 is TGTGCCAGCGGGCGGCAGGCCCGCTCTGGGGCCAACGTCCTGACTTTC. Encoded protein: CASGRQARSGANVLTF.

This clonotype showed up just a few times. This rearrangement joins TRBV29-1 to TRBJ2-7; D not certain. Trimming took 7 bases from V and 2 from J, leaving 21 bases between them. CDR3 length equals 15 residues. Per germline, CDR1 SQVTM and CDR2 ANQGSEA. CDR3 loop: CSARRSGGTAYEQYF. The CDR3, as DNA: TGCAGCGCCAGAAGGTCGGGCGGTACAGCCTACGAGCAGTACTTC.

The V and J genes are TRBV2 and TRBJ2-3; 8 positions agree with TRBD1. This CDR3 region has 14 residues. In germline, CDR1 is SNHLY, CDR2 FYNNEI. Trimming at V came to 4 bases and at J to 5 bases, leaving 5 bases not matched to a gene. The CDR3 bases are TGTGCCAGCAGTGCAACAGGGGGGAAAGATACGCAGTATTTT. Residues: CASSATGGKDTQYF.

This chain joins TRBV7-3 and TRBJ2-5; D may be TRBD1 or TRBD2 (5 bases each). This CDR3 comprises 13 residues. CDR1 SGHTA and CDR2 FQGTGA come from the germline V gene. V was cut by 4 bases and J by 7 bases, with 13 bases left in between. The DNA of the CDR3 is TGTGCCAGCAGCTCGGGGCATAGGGGGACCCAGTACTTC. This encodes CASSSGHRGTQYF. The full variable domain, completed using reference TRBV7-3 and TRBJ2-5, is GAGVSQTPSNKVTEKGKYVELRCDPISGHTALYWYRQSLGQGPEFLIYFQGTGAADDSGLPNDRFFAVRPEGSVSTLKIQRTERGDSAVYLCASSSGHRGTQYFGPGTRLLVL.

The rearrangement joins TRBV15 to TRBJ2-7, with D maybe TRBD1 (5 bases). Trimming took off 0 bases at V and 1 base at J, with 19 bases between the two ends. This CDR3 is 18 amino acids long. Germline lookup yields CDR1 LNHNV and CDR2 YYDKDF (reference sequence). The CDR3: CATSRERVRTFGSYEQYF. The CDR3 DNA reads as TGTGCCACCAGCAGAGAGAGAGTAAGGACATTCGGTTCCTACGAGCAGTACTTC.

This clonotype was seen only a few times. V usage is TRBV7-6 and J usage is TRBJ2-7, with 8 bases lining up with TRBD1. J lost 4 bases, V lost 6 bases, and 11 bases had no gene match. The CDR3 runs 15 residues. Looked up from germline, CDR1 is SGHVS and CDR2 is FNYEAQ. CDR3 in amino acids: CASSIAGTGDYEQYF. CDR3 in DNA: TGTGCCAGCAGTATCGCCGGGACAGGCGATTACGAGCAGTACTTC.

This clonotype has just a few counts. The rearrangement links TRBV5-1 to TRBJ1-1; 8 nucleotides agree with TRBD1. CDR3 size: 14 residues. With V trimmed by 4 bases and J by 7 bases, 9 bases remained unmatched. CDR1 and CDR2 from the germline V gene are SGHRS and YFSETQ. CDR3 residues: CASSPLDRAREAFF. The DNA for the CDR3 is TGCGCCAGCAGCCCGTTGGACAGGGCTCGTGAAGCTTTCTTT.

The CDR3 sequence is CASSPTGGTDNEQFF. The CDR3 DNA reads TGCGCCAGCAGCCCAACAGGGGGCACTGACAATGAGCAGTTCTTC. The chain recombines TRBV5-1 with TRBJ2-1; 9 bases match TRBD1. CDR3 size: 15 residues. The trim removed 4 bases at V and 5 bases at J, leaving 7 bases unmatched. Germline values: CDR1 SGHRS, CDR2 YFSETQ. Complete variable domain (other parts from reference TRBV5-1 and TRBJ2-1): KAGVTQTPRYLIKTRGQQVTLSCSPISGHRSVSWYQQTPGQGLQFLFEYFSETQRNKGNFPGRFSGRQFSNSRSEMNVSTLELGDSALYLCASSPTGGTDNEQFFGPGTRLTVL.

V gene TRBV12-3 or TRBV12-4 combines with J gene TRBJ1-5; 11 bases agree with TRBD1. This CDR3 is 16 amino acids long. The ends lost 5 bases at V and 1 base at J; junction bases unmatched: 4. The CDR3 nucleotides are TGTGCCAGCAGTCCCCGGGACAGGGGGAGCAATCAGCCCCAGCATTTT. This codes for CASSPRDRGSNQPQHF.

The chain combines TRBV10-3 with TRBJ2-7; no reliable D call. Germline assignment: CDR1 ENHRY and CDR2 SYGVKD. V dropped 3 bases and J dropped 5 bases, with 8 bases sitting between them. This CDR3 contains 12 residues. CDR3 DNA: TGTGCCATCAGTGAACAGTTCAACGAGCAGTACTTC. This sequence encodes CAISEQFNEQYF.

The rearrangement links TRBV15 to TRBJ2-5; 8 bases align to TRBD2. Germline assignment: CDR1 LNHNV and CDR2 YYDKDF (reference sequence). The CDR3 totals 17 residues. The ends lost 0 bases at V and 6 bases at J; junction bases unmatched: 12. CDR3 amino acids: CATSRDYLGGGMKTQYF. CDR3 DNA sequence: TGTGCCACCAGCAGAGATTACTTAGGCGGGGGGATGAAGACCCAGTACTTC.

V gene TRBV29-1 combines with J gene TRBJ1-2; tentative D call: TRBD1 (6 bases). CDR3 length: 13 residues. Germline assignment: CDR1 SQVTM and CDR2 ANQGSEA. Trimming left V 4 bases short and J 8 bases short, with 17 bases between. The CDR3 reads CSVVPWGADGYTF. CDR3 coding DNA: TGCAGCGTTGTCCCCTGGGGGGCGGACGGCTACACCTTC.

This clonotype was detected only a few times. The chain is built from TRBV12-3 or TRBV12-4 and TRBJ1-4, with D possibly TRBD1 on 5 matching bases. The CDR3 length is 15 residues. Deletions cut 1 base from V and 8 bases from J, with 14 bases between. As DNA, the CDR3 is TGTGCCAGCAGTTTAGGTGCAGGGTTTCGGGAAAAACTGTTTTTT. Its protein product is CASSLGAGFREKLFF.

J is TRBJ2-7 and V is TRBV12-3 or TRBV12-4, with a weak D call TRBD2 (6 bases). The ends were cut back, 6 bases at V and 4 bases at J, with 16 bases in the middle. This CDR3 is 14 amino acids long. The CDR3 loop reads CASSTGTPFYEQYF. For the CDR3, the DNA is TGTGCCAGCAGCACCGGGACTCCTTTTTACGAGCAGTACTTC.

This clonotype has at least ten counts. The rearrangement links TRBV16 to TRBJ1-1; perhaps TRBD1 as D (5 bases). CDR1 and CDR2 from the germline V gene are KGHSY and FQNENV. The CDR3 sequence is 14 residues long. The V and J ends lost 2 bases and 5 bases respectively, with 12 bases between them. CDR3 coding DNA: TGTGCCAGCAGCCAAAACTCGGGGGGGACTGAAGCTTTCTTT. Translation gives CASSQNSGGTEAFF.

The V and J genes are TRBV5-1 and TRBJ2-7; a possible D gene is TRBD2 (5 bases). The CDR3 loop spans 14 amino acids. The V end was cut by 3 bases, the J end by 0 bases, with 10 bases between. Germline-derived CDR1 and CDR2 are SGHRS and YFSETQ. The CDR3 DNA follows: TGCGCCAGCAGCTCGACTACCTCCTCCTACGAGCAGTACTTC. Amino acids: CASSSTTSSYEQYF.